Following are 9 T cell receptor beta chains from one sample sequenced in a study of beta chain features in type 1 diabetes. What was sequenced were expressed TCRB transcripts, since all of the isolated RNA had been reverse transcribed. The repertoire was sequenced with immunoSEQ multiplex PCR; TCRdb's copy has only in-frame clones and lacks some. This sample carries 240,000 or so clones, around 68% of them seen once, and the ten largest clones take about 0.05%. The material sequenced was naive CD4+ T cells from blood. The receptor set was obtained from a man aged 25-45 years in good health.

This sequence joins TRBV15 and TRBJ1-1; D may be TRBD1 (6 bases). Germline loops: CDR1 LNHNV, CDR2 YYDKDF (reference sequence). Trimming took off 2 bases at V and 5 bases at J, with 9 bases between the two ends. The CDR3 loop spans 13 amino acids. The CDR3 loop reads CATSRQGWTEAFF. The CDR3 coding sequence is TGTGCCACCAGCAGACAGGGGTGGACTGAAGCTTTCTTT. The variable domain in full, with the rest retrieved from reference TRBV15 and TRBJ1-1, is DAMVIQNPRYQVTQFGKPVTLSCSQTLNHNVMYWYQQKSSQAPKLLFHYYDKDFNNEADTPDNFQSRRPNTSFCFLDIRSPGLGDTAMYLCATSRQGWTEAFFGQGTRLTVV.

The chain combines TRBV11-2 with TRBJ2-1; D remains ambiguous. There are 14 residues in the CDR3. With 3 bases removed from V and 3 bases from J, the gap between germline ends came to 9 bases. Germline lookup yields CDR1 SGHAT and CDR2 FQNNGV. CDR3 bases: TGTGCCAGCAGCTTCGACACTTTCTACAATGAGCAGTTCTTC. Translating it yields CASSFDTFYNEQFF.

This clone was counted between two and nine times. The rearrangement joins TRBV7-8 to TRBJ2-1; weak D call: TRBD2 (5 bases). From germline, CDR1 is SGHVS and CDR2 FQNEAQ. V gave up 5 bases and J gave up 8 bases, with 16 bases separating them. This CDR3 contains 14 residues. The CDR3 here is CASSAGLSPYEQFF. The CDR3 bases are TGTGCCAGCAGCGCGGGCCTATCACCCTATGAGCAGTTCTTC. Using reference TRBV7-8 and TRBJ2-1 for the parts outside the CDR3, the full variable domain is GAGVSQSPRYKVAKRGQDVALRCDPISGHVSLFWYQQALGQGPEFLTYFQNEAQLDKSGLPSDRFFAERPEGSVSTLKIQRTQQEDSAVYLCASSAGLSPYEQFFGPGTRLTVL.

The rearrangement uses TRBV14 and TRBJ2-1; TRBD1 or TRBD2 may be the D gene (5 bases each). The germline V gene has CDR1 SGHDN and CDR2 FVKESK. V lost 0 bases to trimming and J lost 6 bases, with 12 bases between them. The CDR3 has 15 amino acids. CDR3 loop: CASSQDWGKANEQFF. CDR3 DNA sequence: TGTGCCAGCAGCCAAGATTGGGGGAAAGCCAATGAGCAGTTCTTC.

There are a few counts of this clone. The chain joins TRBV9 to TRBJ2-5, with D unclear. Between the trimmed V and J ends, which lost 1 base and 4 bases, there was a span of 5 bases. In germline, CDR1 is SGDLS, CDR2 YYNGEE. CDR3 length: 12 residues. The CDR3 is CASSVSGETQYF. CDR3 nucleotides: TGTGCCAGCAGCGTATCGGGAGAGACCCAGTACTTC.

V gene TRBV7-2 combines with J gene TRBJ2-1, with TRBD1 identical over 7 bases. CDR3 length equals 13 residues. Per germline, CDR1 SGHTA and CDR2 FQGNSA. The J segment lost 10 bases and the V segment lost 3 bases, leaving 6 bases of the junction unmatched. CDR3 nucleotide sequence: TGTGCCAGCAGCTTGGAGACAGGGTGGGAGCAGTTCTTC. Protein: CASSLETGWEQFF.

The gene calls are TRBV2 and TRBJ2-3; D is undetermined. Germline V CDR1 and CDR2: SNHLY, FYNNEI. The CDR3 runs to 13 residues. The V end was cut by 4 bases, the J end by 0 bases, with 5 bases between. Here the CDR3 reads CASSGASTDTQYF. CDR3 DNA: TGTGCCAGCAGTGGGGCTAGCACAGATACGCAGTATTTT. Full variable domain (rest looked up from reference TRBV2 and TRBJ2-3): EPEVTQTPSHQVTQMGQEVILRCVPISNHLYFYWYRQILGQKVEFLVSFYNNEISEKSEIFDDQFSVERPDGSNFTLKIRSTKLEDSAMYFCASSGASTDTQYFGPGTRLTVL.

V and J are TRBV5-6 and TRBJ2-7; D is perhaps TRBD2 (6 bases). V gave up 3 bases and J gave up 5 bases, with 6 bases separating them. Germline CDR1 SGHDT, CDR2 YYEEEE. The CDR3 covers 11 residues. CDR3 in amino acids: CASSWTNEQYF. The CDR3 DNA sequence: TGTGCCAGCAGCTGGACTAACGAGCAGTACTTC.

This clone turned up a few times. The chain couples TRBV4-1 to TRBJ2-5, with D perhaps assigned TRBD1 or TRBD2 (5 bases each). The CDR3 runs 15 residues. With 2 bases removed from V and 2 bases from J, the gap between germline ends came to 12 bases. Germline CDR1 reads MGHRA; CDR2 reads YSYEKL. CDR3 loop: CASSQPGAKQETQYF. CDR3 bases: TGCGCCAGCAGCCAACCCGGGGCAAAACAAGAGACCCAGTACTTC.